This T cell receptor beta chain was identified in a study of control samples from healthy donors and cancer patients. The CDR3 spans 15 residues. The V and J ends lost 0 bases and 4 bases respectively, with 8 bases between them. Germline CDR1 reads SGHDT; CDR2 reads YYEEEE. Method: immunoSEQ multiplex PCR; TCRdb's copy keeps in-frame clones and lacks some. The repertoire includes 150,000 or so clones, around 88% of them detected once, and 1.7% sits in the top ten. V usage is TRBV5-6 and J usage is TRBJ1-6; D is ambiguous. Sequencing was done on a sample of blood. This clonotype was obtained from a man younger than 30 in good health. The CDR3 loop is CASSLVVLYNSPLHF. CDR3 DNA: TGTGCCAGCAGCTTGGTGGTGCTGTATAATTCACCCCTCCACTTT. Together with reference TRBV5-6 and TRBJ1-6, the CDR3 gives the full variable domain: DAGVTQSPTHLIKTRGQQVTLRCSPKSGHDTVSWYQQALGQGPQFIFQYYEEEERQRGNFPDRFSGHQFPNYSSELNVNALLLGDSALYLCASSLVVLYNSPLHFGNGTRLTVT.